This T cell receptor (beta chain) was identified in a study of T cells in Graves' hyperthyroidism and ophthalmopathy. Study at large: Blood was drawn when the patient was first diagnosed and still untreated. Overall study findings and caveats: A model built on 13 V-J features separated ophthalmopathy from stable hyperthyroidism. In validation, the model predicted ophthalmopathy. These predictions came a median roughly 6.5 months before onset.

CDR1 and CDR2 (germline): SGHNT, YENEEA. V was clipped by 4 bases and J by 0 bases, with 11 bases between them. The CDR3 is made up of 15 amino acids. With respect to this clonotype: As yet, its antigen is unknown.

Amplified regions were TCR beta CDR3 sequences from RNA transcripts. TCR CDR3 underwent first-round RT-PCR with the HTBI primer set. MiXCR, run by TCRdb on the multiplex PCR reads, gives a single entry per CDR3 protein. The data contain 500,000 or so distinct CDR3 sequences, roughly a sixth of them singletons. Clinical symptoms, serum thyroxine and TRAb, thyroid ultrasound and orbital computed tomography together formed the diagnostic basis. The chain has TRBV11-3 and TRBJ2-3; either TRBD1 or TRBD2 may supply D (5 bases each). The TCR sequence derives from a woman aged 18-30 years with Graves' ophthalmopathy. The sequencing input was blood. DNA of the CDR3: TGTGCCAGCAGCTCCCGGGACCATAGCACAGATACGCAGTATTTT. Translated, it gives CASSSRDHSTDTQYF. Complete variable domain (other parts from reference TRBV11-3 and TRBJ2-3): EAGVVQSPRYKIIEKKQPVAFWCNPISGHNTLYWYLQNLGQGPELLIRYENEEAVDDSQLPKDRFSAERLKGVDSTLKIQPAELGDSAVYLCASSSRDHSTDTQYFGPGTRLTVL.